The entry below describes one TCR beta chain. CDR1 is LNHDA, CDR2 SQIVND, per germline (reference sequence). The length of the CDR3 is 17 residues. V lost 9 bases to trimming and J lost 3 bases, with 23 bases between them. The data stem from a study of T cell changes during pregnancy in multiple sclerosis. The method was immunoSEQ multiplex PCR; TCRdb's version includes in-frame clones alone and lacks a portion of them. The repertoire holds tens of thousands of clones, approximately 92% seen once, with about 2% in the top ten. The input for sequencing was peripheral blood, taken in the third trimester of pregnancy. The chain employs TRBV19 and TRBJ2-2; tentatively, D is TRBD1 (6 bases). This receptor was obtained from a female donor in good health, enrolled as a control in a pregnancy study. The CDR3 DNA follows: TGTGCCAGCCAGGGACACGCACCGTATATCTACACCGGGGAGCTGTTTTTT. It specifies CASQGHAPYIYTGELFF.